This entry lists 21 T cell receptor beta chains sequenced from one sample in a study of cytomegalovirus exposure and HLA in healthy donors. The PCR was carried out with 60 Vbeta primers and 13 Jbeta primers. Libraries were prepared by immunoSEQ multiplex PCR; TCRdb keeps only in-frame clonotypes and omits some of them. The repertoire holds approximately 190,000 clones, about 80% seen once, with 3.4% in the top ten. Sequencing was done on a sample of PBMCs. The origin of the receptors is a man aged 35 to 55 in good health and CMV-seropositive.

The chain employs TRBV5-1 and TRBJ2-3; the match to TRBD2 covers 8 bases. There are 14 residues in the CDR3. The ends lost 1 base at V and 6 bases at J; junction bases unmatched: 4. Germline V lookup: CDR1 SGHRS, CDR2 YFSETQ. The CDR3 region is CASSLPGGLDTQYF. CDR3 nucleotide sequence: TGCGCCAGCAGCTTGCCGGGAGGGCTTGATACGCAGTATTTT.

The chain couples TRBV9 to TRBJ1-1; D might be TRBD1 (6 bases). Germline CDR1 and CDR2: SGDLS and YYNGEE. This CDR3 region has 16 residues. Deletions cut 0 bases from V and 2 bases from J, with 14 bases between. The CDR3 spells CASSVEGGQGNTEAFF. The CDR3 region has the DNA TGTGCCAGCAGCGTAGAGGGGGGGCAAGGAAACACTGAAGCTTTCTTT.

This chain links TRBV9 with TRBJ2-1; 8 nucleotides match TRBD2. The CDR3 is 20 amino acids. CDR1 SGDLS and CDR2 YYNGEE come from the germline V gene. J lost 0 bases, V lost 2 bases, and 16 bases had no gene match. This CDR3 reads CASSVFPRTSGESSYNEQFF. CDR3 DNA: TGTGCCAGCAGCGTGTTCCCCAGAACTAGCGGAGAGAGCTCCTACAATGAGCAGTTCTTC.

The rearrangement joins TRBV10-3 to TRBJ1-6, with D uncertain. The germline V and J ends were trimmed by 5 bases and 7 bases, with 9 bases remaining between them. The CDR3 is 13 residues long. Germline CDR1 and CDR2: ENHRY and SYGVKD. The chain's CDR3 is CAISKAVNSPLHF. CDR3 nucleotides: TGTGCCATCAGTAAAGCGGTAAATTCACCCCTCCACTTT.

This clone has more than one count but fewer than ten. The chain has TRBV5-4 and TRBJ1-4, with a possible D match to TRBD1 (5 bases). Per germline, CDR1 SGHNT and CDR2 YYREEE (reference sequence). V lost 0 bases and J lost 5, with 5 bases in between. The CDR3 extends over 13 amino acids. CDR3 in DNA: TGTGCCAGCAGCTTGGAGGGGAATGAAAAACTGTTTTTT. Its protein product is CASSLEGNEKLFF.

The chain's CDR3 is CASSGRTGLNTEAFF. In DNA, the CDR3 is TGTGCCAGCAGCGGAAGGACAGGTCTGAACACTGAAGCTTTCTTT. This chain uses TRBV9 with TRBJ1-1, with 7 bases lining up with TRBD1. The CDR3 has 15 amino acids. Unmatched junction bases numbered 5, after V lost 3 bases and J lost 0 bases. Per the germline V gene, CDR1 is SGDLS and CDR2 is YYNGEE. Based on the CDR3 plus reference TRBV9 and TRBJ1-1, the full variable domain is DSGVTQTPKHLITATGQRVTLRCSPRSGDLSVYWYQQSLDQGLQFLIQYYNGEERAKGNILERFSAQQFPDLHSELNLSSLELGDSALYFCASSGRTGLNTEAFFGQGTRLTVV.

V is TRBV28 and J is TRBJ2-7, with D perhaps TRBD2 (7 bases). Trimming cost V 4 bases and J 6 bases, with 19 bases left between them. This CDR3 has 15 residues. Germline lookup yields CDR1 MDHEN and CDR2 SYDVKM. The CDR3 spells CASSSIGGRQGEQYF. For the CDR3, the DNA is TGTGCCAGCAGTTCTATCGGGGGGCGCCAGGGCGAGCAGTACTTC.

The chain joins TRBV10-2 to TRBJ2-5, with 12 bases fitting TRBD1. Germline V CDR1 and CDR2: WSHSY, SAAADI. The junction had 5 bases not matched to a gene; V was cut back by 2 bases and J by 4 bases. CDR3 length equals 16 residues. The CDR3 protein is CASSEVGQGAGETQYF. The CDR3 coding sequence is TGCGCCAGCAGTGAGGTGGGACAGGGGGCTGGAGAGACCCAGTACTTC.

The CDR3 sequence: CASSPQGSNGYTF. The CDR3 nucleotides read TGTGCCAGCAGCCCGCAGGGTTCTAACGGCTACACCTTC. The rearrangement uses TRBV7-9 and TRBJ1-2; D perhaps matches TRBD1 (5 bases). In germline, CDR1 is SEHNR, CDR2 FQNEAQ (reference sequence). The ends were cut back, 5 bases at V and 8 bases at J, with 15 bases in the middle. The CDR3 extends over 13 amino acids.

The chain has TRBV5-1 and TRBJ1-3, with D uncertain. Trimming stripped 0 bases from V and 2 bases from J, with 9 bases between. Per germline, CDR1 SGHRS and CDR2 YFSETQ. The CDR3 is 15 amino acids. CDR3 DNA: TGCGCCAGCAGCTTGGGTCTAGACCCTGGAAACACCATATATTTT. As protein: CASSLGLDPGNTIYF.

CDR3 amino acids: CASSLRVPPETQYF. The CDR3 DNA follows: TGTGCCAGCAGCTTGCGGGTCCCACCGGAGACCCAGTACTTC. This sequence joins TRBV5-6 and TRBJ2-5; D is uncertain. This CDR3 spans 14 amino acids. The V end lost 1 base, the J end lost 5 bases, and 12 bases lay between the germline ends. The germline gives CDR1 SGHDT, CDR2 YYEEEE.

The genes are TRBV5-1 and TRBJ2-5; 12 bases align to TRBD2. CDR3 length: 15 amino acids. The germline gives CDR1 SGHRS, CDR2 YFSETQ. V gave up 1 base and J gave up 2 bases; unmatched junction bases: 0. CDR3 in amino acids: CASSLTSGGQETQYF. CDR3 coding DNA: TGCGCCAGCAGCTTGACTAGCGGGGGGCAAGAGACCCAGTACTTC.

This clone has just a few counts. The sample contains more than one DNA sequence encoding this CDR3. This chain links TRBV5-1 with TRBJ2-1; TRBD2 aligns across 7 bases. There are 15 residues in the CDR3. V lost 0 bases and J lost 3; bases outside the gene matches: 3. Germline CDR1 reads SGHRS; CDR2 reads YFSETQ. CDR3 in DNA: TGCGCCAGCAGCTTGGGTGGCGGGGGCTACAATGAGCAGTTCTTC. Translation gives CASSLGGGGYNEQFF.

Points on this clone: This sample also contains other DNA sequences that code for the same CDR3. The J gene is TRBJ1-1, the V gene TRBV5-1; 8 positions match TRBD1. Trimming removed 4 bases from V and 4 bases from J; junction bases left unmatched: 6. CDR3 length: 14 residues. The germline V gene encodes CDR1 SGHRS and CDR2 YFSETQ. The CDR3 region has the DNA TGCGCCAGCAGCGGAGGACAGGGCGGCACTGAAGCTTTCTTT. Translation: CASSGGQGGTEAFF.

The chain couples TRBV7-9 to TRBJ2-5; D not resolved. The CDR3 sequence is 14 residues long. CDR1 and CDR2 (germline): SEHNR, FQNEAQ (reference sequence). The ends were cut back, 2 bases at V and 5 bases at J, with 12 bases in the middle. The CDR3 reads CASSLRSGPETQYF. For the CDR3, the DNA is TGTGCCAGCAGCTTAAGATCGGGTCCCGAGACCCAGTACTTC. Looking up the rest from reference TRBV7-9 and TRBJ2-5 gives the full variable domain: DTGVSQNPRHKITKRGQNVTFRCDPISEHNRLYWYRQTLGQGPEFLTYFQNEAQLEKSRLLSDRFSAERPKGSFSTLEIQRTEQGDSAMYLCASSLRSGPETQYFGPGTRLLVL.

The rearrangement uses TRBV5-1 and TRBJ2-1, with TRBD1 identical over 10 bases. V was clipped by 4 bases and J by 7 bases; unmatched bases: 8. The germline gives CDR1 SGHRS, CDR2 YFSETQ. CDR3 size: 15 residues. The CDR3 spells CASSRGQGFVNEQFF. CDR3 coding DNA: TGCGCCAGCAGCCGGGGACAGGGGTTCGTAAATGAGCAGTTCTTC.

The V and J genes are TRBV6-5 and TRBJ2-7, with 8 nucleotides matching TRBD1. J lost 4 bases, V lost 5 bases, and 7 bases had no gene match. Germline V gene data show CDR1 as MNHEY and CDR2 as SVGAGI. The CDR3 has 14 amino acids. The CDR3 bases are TGTGCCAGCAGTCCAGGGGGCGGAGGGTACGAGCAGTACTTC. It encodes CASSPGGGGYEQYF.

This clone appeared a few times. The chain uses TRBV11-2 and TRBJ2-5; D uncertain. Trimming stripped 5 bases from V and 1 base from J, with 11 bases between. Germline V lookup: CDR1 SGHAT, CDR2 FQNNGV. The CDR3 has 14 amino acids. The CDR3 DNA reads TGTGCCAGCAGCCAACCGCGGATCCAAGAGACCCAGTACTTC. Translated: CASSQPRIQETQYF.

The J gene is TRBJ2-7, the V gene TRBV29-1, with 9 bases that match TRBD1. Germline V CDR1 and CDR2: SQVTM, ANQGSEA. Trimming took 4 bases from V and 2 from J; bases not matched to a gene: 3. The CDR3 is 13 residues long. CDR3 DNA sequence: TGCAGCGTTGGGGACAGGGCACCCTACGAGCAGTACTTC. Its translation: CSVGDRAPYEQYF.

This chain connects TRBV1 to TRBJ1-5; TRBD1 is the table's D call, not checked against the DNA. TRBV1 is deemed a pseudogene. This CDR3 spans 14 amino acids. This CDR3 reads CTSSHRQGNQPQHF. The DNA for the CDR3 is TGCACCAGCAGCCACAGACAGGGCAATCAGCCCCAGCATTTT.

This clone was seen a handful of times. The chain has TRBV10-2 and TRBJ2-5; 9 positions agree with TRBD2. V lost 6 bases, J lost 4 bases, and 9 bases stayed unmatched. The CDR3 is made up of 15 amino acids. Germline V gives CDR1 WSHSY, CDR2 SAAADI. The CDR3 DNA is TGCGCCAGCAGCTTAGCGGGGGAGGAAGGAGAGACCCAGTACTTC. Its translation: CASSLAGEEGETQYF.